This TCR beta chain was retrieved from a study of neurological immune-mediated disorders. Trimming took off 1 base at V and 5 bases at J, with 9 bases between the two ends. Germline loops: CDR1 LGHDT, CDR2 YNNKEL (reference sequence). This CDR3 has 14 residues. This clonotype was counted at least ten times. The antigen remains unidentified. Overall study findings and caveats: None of the CDR3 amino acid sequences found in expanded clones was shared across subjects. This suggests that the TCR-beta repertoires were private in all groups.

The team produced cDNA through 5'RACE using 10-nucleotide random UMIs. TCRdb used MiXCR to reprocess the 5' RACE reads, holding one entry per CDR3 protein. The sample shows about 40,000 distinct CDR3 sequences, approximately 2.4% of them seen only once. The V call is TRBV3-1, the J call TRBJ1-3, with a possible D match to TRBD1 (6 bases). This clonotype was sampled from a man aged 45 to 65 with multiple sclerosis. Sequencing was carried out using PBMCs. Written as DNA, the CDR3 is TGTGCCAGCAGCCAAGGGACAGAAAGAAACACCATATATTTT. This gives the protein CASSQGTERNTIYF.